This TCR beta chain is drawn from a study of OX40 agonist ivuxolimab in advanced cancers. Produced via immunoSEQ multiplex PCR; TCRdb's table is partial and in-frame only. The data show about 91,000 clones, with roughly 89% seen just once and approximately 0.49% held by the top ten. The germline V and J ends were trimmed by 8 bases and 4 bases, with 14 bases remaining between them. Germline CDR1 SNHLY, CDR2 FYNNEI. The CDR3 totals 13 residues. V and J are TRBV2 and TRBJ1-2, with D possibly matching TRBD1 (5 bases). This receptor was obtained from an adult with an advanced solid tumor such as melanoma, head and neck, liver or kidney cancer. Sequencing used CD4+ or CD8+ T cells sorted from blood, obtained in a trial of the OX40 agonist ivuxolimab. This chain's CDR3 is CASREGRGYGYTF. The CDR3 DNA reads as TGTGCCAGCCGGGAGGGAAGGGGCTATGGCTACACCTTC. The full variable domain, its missing parts supplied by reference TRBV2 and TRBJ1-2, is EPEVTQTPSHQVTQMGQEVILRCVPISNHLYFYWYRQILGQKVEFLVSFYNNEISEKSEIFDDQFSVERPDGSNFTLKIRSTKLEDSAMYFCASREGRGYGYTFGSGTRLTVV.